The 14 T cell receptor beta chains presented below share a single source sample, sequenced in a study of T cell responses to AZD1222 COVID-19 vaccine. Profiling relied on immunoSEQ multiplex PCR, and the TCRdb table lists in-frame clones only, not all of them. This table holds approximately 100,000 clones, over 85% found once. This sample comprised peripheral blood, obtained on day 0 of AZD1222 vaccination. The receptors originated from an adult in good health.

The rearrangement uses TRBV7-3 and TRBJ2-3, with D maybe TRBD1 (5 bases). V was clipped by 2 bases and J by 3 bases, with 6 bases between them. The CDR3 totals 13 residues. The germline gives CDR1 SGHTA, CDR2 FQGTGA. CDR3 nucleotide sequence: TGTGCCAGCAGCTTACAGGGTACAGATACGCAGTATTTT. Encoded protein: CASSLQGTDTQYF.

This clone has a single count. The chain recombines TRBV5-1 with TRBJ1-6; D is undetermined. The germline V and J ends were trimmed by 4 bases and 14 bases, with 10 bases remaining between them. The CDR3 extends over 11 amino acids. Germline assignment: CDR1 SGHRS and CDR2 YFSETQ. CDR3 bases: TGCGCCAGCAGCCCCCGGGAGGCCCTCCACTTT. It is translated as CASSPREALHF.

V is TRBV29-1 and J is TRBJ2-6; tentatively, D is TRBD1 (6 bases). The CDR3 length is 13 residues. The germline V gene encodes CDR1 SQVTM and CDR2 ANQGSEA. Trimming took 3 bases from V and 4 from J, leaving 7 bases between them. CDR3 sequence: CSVEGAGANVLTF. CDR3 DNA sequence: TGCAGCGTTGAGGGGGCCGGGGCCAACGTCCTGACTTTC.

Comments on this clone: The sample carries other DNA sequences with the same CDR3. The V call is TRBV4-3, the J call TRBJ2-7; 9 positions agree with TRBD1. The CDR3 runs to 14 residues. In germline, CDR1 is LGHNA, CDR2 YSLEER. V gave up 2 bases and J gave up 2 bases; unmatched junction bases: 1. The CDR3, as DNA: TGCGCCAGCAGCCAAAGACAGGGGGCCTACGAGCAGTACTTC. Encoded protein: CASSQRQGAYEQYF.

The chain uses TRBV27 and TRBJ2-3; 7 positions match TRBD1. The germline V gene encodes CDR1 MNHEY and CDR2 SMNVEV (reference sequence). The length of the CDR3 is 16 residues. J gave up 1 base and V 6 bases, and 10 bases lay outside the gene matches. Written as DNA, the CDR3 is TGTGCCAGCAGCCTAACCCCGGGACAGCGCACAGATACGCAGTATTTT. It codes for CASSLTPGQRTDTQYF.

The chain carries TRBV5-1 and TRBJ2-3, with 9 bases lining up with TRBD2. The CDR3 has 15 amino acids. V lost 2 bases and J lost 6; bases outside the gene matches: 7. In germline, CDR1 is SGHRS, CDR2 YFSETQ. In DNA form, the CDR3 reads TGCGCCAGCAGCTTCGGCGGGAGGGCCGTCGATACGCAGTATTTT. As protein: CASSFGGRAVDTQYF. The whole variable domain, remainder taken from reference TRBV5-1 and TRBJ2-3, is KAGVTQTPRYLIKTRGQQVTLSCSPISGHRSVSWYQQTPGQGLQFLFEYFSETQRNKGNFPGRFSGRQFSNSRSEMNVSTLELGDSALYLCASSFGGRAVDTQYFGPGTRLTVL.

In DNA, the CDR3 is TGTGCCAGCAGCCAGGGTGGAGTGGGCCCTCATCAGCCCCAGCATTTT. The encoded protein is CASSQGGVGPHQPQHF. The rearrangement links TRBV13 to TRBJ1-5, with D possibly TRBD1 on 5 matching bases. Germline V gives CDR1 PRHDT, CDR2 FYEKMQ (reference sequence). Trimming took 5 bases from V and 5 from J, leaving 19 bases between them. The CDR3 spans 16 residues.

J is TRBJ2-7 and V is TRBV18; possibly TRBD1 or TRBD2 for D (5 bases each). With 8 bases removed from V and 1 base from J, the gap between germline ends came to 12 bases. The germline CDR1 and CDR2 sequences are KGHSH and LQKENI. The CDR3 is made up of 13 amino acids. DNA for the CDR3: TGTGCCAGCCAACGGGACGGTTCCTACGAGCAGTACTTC. Its protein product is CASQRDGSYEQYF.

This chain uses TRBV29-1 with TRBJ1-2; D not certain. The CDR3 contains 11 residues. Trimming took off 3 bases at V and 8 bases at J, with 10 bases between the two ends. Germline CDR1 SQVTM, CDR2 ANQGSEA. CDR3 bases: TGCAGCGTTGACGGGGTACGGGGCTACACCTTC. Translation gives CSVDGVRGYTF.

The CDR3: CASTKLAGYTDTQYF. The CDR3 bases are TGTGCCAGCACAAAACTAGCGGGTTACACAGATACGCAGTATTTT. The rearrangement uses TRBV6-5 and TRBJ2-3; 9 bases align to TRBD2. The CDR3 is made up of 15 amino acids. Germline V gene sequence: CDR1 MNHEY, CDR2 SVGAGI. V lost 7 bases to trimming and J lost 2 bases; unmatched junction nucleotides: 7.

The rearrangement uses TRBV7-2 and TRBJ1-2; tentative D call: TRBD1 (5 bases). Looked up from germline, CDR1 is SGHTA and CDR2 is FQGNSA. V was trimmed by 5 bases and J by 0 bases, leaving 16 bases between them. CDR3 length: 16 residues. CDR3 sequence: CASSGDRVGPNYGYTF. The CDR3, as DNA: TGTGCCAGCAGCGGGGACCGAGTGGGACCTAACTATGGCTACACCTTC.

The chain carries TRBV27 and TRBJ2-1; 9 positions agree with TRBD2. Trimming removed 4 bases from V and 10 bases from J; junction bases left unmatched: 8. CDR3 size: 14 residues. Germline V lookup: CDR1 MNHEY, CDR2 SMNVEV (reference sequence). DNA of the CDR3: TGTGCCAGCAGTTCCGGGACTAGCCCAAGGGAGCAGTTCTTC. It yields the protein CASSSGTSPREQFF.

This CDR3 reads CASSYFGGSSNQPQHF. CDR3 coding DNA: TGTGCCAGCAGTTACTTTGGGGGTTCAAGCAATCAGCCCCAGCATTTT. V usage is TRBV6-6 and J usage is TRBJ1-5, with D perhaps TRBD1 (5 bases). The V and J ends lost 1 base and 1 base respectively, with 11 bases between them. Germline CDR1 is MNHNY and CDR2 is SVGAGI (reference sequence). CDR3 size: 16 residues.

The chain is built from TRBV27 and TRBJ1-2, with no clear D. Germline V lookup: CDR1 MNHEY, CDR2 SMNVEV (reference sequence). The length of the CDR3 is 14 residues. The germline V and J ends were trimmed by 0 bases and 7 bases, with 12 bases remaining between them. CDR3 in DNA: TGTGCCAGCAGTTTATCGGTAGGAGTCGGTGGCTACACCTTC. It encodes CASSLSVGVGGYTF.